Shown below are 23 T cell receptor beta chains from a single sample sequenced in a study of T cell responses to AZD1222 COVID-19 vaccine. Assay: immunoSEQ multiplex PCR; the TCRdb copy retains only in-frame clones and omits some. The data hold 95,000 to 110,000 clones, with over 75% observed a single time. Sequencing used peripheral blood, obtained on day 0 of AZD1222 vaccination. These receptors came from an adult in good health.

The chain couples TRBV6-2 or TRBV6-3 to TRBJ2-3; TRBD2 matches 9 bases. V trimming: 0 bases; J trimming: 4 bases; junction bases outside the gene matches: 8. Germline CDR1 reads MNHEY; CDR2 reads SVGEGT. The length of the CDR3 is 17 residues. In nucleotides, the CDR3 is TGTGCCAGCAGTTACTCCCCTTCAGCGGGGGGTGCAGATACGCAGTATTTT. Encoded protein: CASSYSPSAGGADTQYF.

The chain uses TRBV4-2 and TRBJ1-5; D ambiguous. In germline, CDR1 is LGHNA, CDR2 YNFKEQ. The CDR3 runs to 17 residues. V gave up 1 base and J gave up 1 base, with 14 bases separating them. CDR3 residues: CASSQVFGVLSNQPQHF. CDR3 DNA sequence: TGTGCCAGCAGCCAAGTCTTTGGGGTGTTGAGCAATCAGCCCCAGCATTTT.

This chain links TRBV2 with TRBJ1-1; D uncertain. The V gene's germline CDR1 is SNHLY and CDR2 FYNNEI. The ends were cut back, 4 bases at V and 3 bases at J, with 12 bases in the middle. This CDR3 region has 14 residues. This CDR3 reads CASSALGPDTEAFF. CDR3 DNA sequence: TGTGCCAGCAGTGCCCTCGGGCCCGACACTGAAGCTTTCTTT. Complete variable domain (other parts from reference TRBV2 and TRBJ1-1): EPEVTQTPSHQVTQMGQEVILRCVPISNHLYFYWYRQILGQKVEFLVSFYNNEISEKSEIFDDQFSVERPDGSNFTLKIRSTKLEDSAMYFCASSALGPDTEAFFGQGTRLTVV.

The rearrangement joins TRBV10-1 to TRBJ1-1; tentative D call: TRBD1 (6 bases). CDR3 size: 13 residues. V lost 10 bases and J lost 1, with 13 bases in between. Germline V CDR1 and CDR2: WNHNN, SYGVQD (reference sequence). CDR3 region: CATAAGQNTEAFF. The DNA for the CDR3 is TGCGCCACGGCAGCGGGACAGAACACTGAAGCTTTCTTT.

V gene TRBV29-1 combines with J gene TRBJ2-3; D is unresolved. CDR3 length equals 11 residues. Between the trimmed V and J ends, which lost 4 bases and 3 bases, there was a span of 5 bases. CDR1 is SQVTM and CDR2 is ANQGSEA in the germline V gene. The CDR3 DNA follows: TGCAGCGTTGCGGTGACAGATACGCAGTATTTT. Its protein is CSVAVTDTQYF.

V gene TRBV6-1 combines with J gene TRBJ1-1; D is uncertain. Germline values: CDR1 MNHNS, CDR2 SASEGT. Trimming removed 2 bases at V and 1 base at J, with 8 bases between. CDR3 length equals 14 residues. The CDR3 reads CASSELESNTEAFF. The CDR3 nucleotides read TGTGCCAGCAGTGAATTAGAGTCGAACACTGAAGCTTTCTTT.

CDR3 protein: CASRWDRNYGYTF. Written as DNA, the CDR3 is TGTGCCAGCAGATGGGACAGGAACTATGGCTACACCTTC. The rearrangement uses TRBV6-5 and TRBJ1-2; 8 bases match TRBD1. Germline V CDR1 and CDR2: MNHEY, SVGAGI. This CDR3 region has 13 residues. V lost 6 bases, J lost 2 bases, and 2 bases stayed unmatched.

The chain has TRBV12-5 and TRBJ2-3; 9 bases agree with TRBD1. There are 22 residues in the CDR3. V lost 0 bases and J lost 2; bases outside the gene matches: 21. Per germline, CDR1 LGHNT and CDR2 FRNRAP. The CDR3 protein is CASGLVGSLRDRAGVNTDTQYF. In DNA, the CDR3 is TGTGCTAGTGGTTTGGTCGGTAGCTTAAGGGACAGGGCGGGGGTTAACACAGATACGCAGTATTTT.

The rearrangement joins TRBV25-1 to TRBJ2-3; TRBD1 matches 9 bases. The V gene's germline CDR1 is MGHDK and CDR2 SYGVNS. The CDR3 spans 16 residues. V dropped 4 bases and J dropped 2; count of bases not matched to a gene: 7. The CDR3 sequence: CASSGRQGDLTDTQYF. CDR3 DNA sequence: TGTGCCAGCAGTGGTCGACAGGGGGATCTCACAGATACGCAGTATTTT.

The table lists this clone with a count of one. CDR3 loop: CASRRGASGAQETQYF. The CDR3 DNA is TGCGCCAGCCGAAGAGGGGCTAGCGGGGCCCAAGAGACCCAGTACTTC. The chain combines TRBV5-1 with TRBJ2-5, with TRBD2 matching over 9 bases. The CDR3 has 16 residues. Germline assignment: CDR1 SGHRS and CDR2 YFSETQ. V shed 7 bases, J shed 1 base, and the junction held 11 bases outside the gene matches.

The chain uses TRBV4-1 and TRBJ2-7, with a possible D match to TRBD1 (5 bases). V was cut by 0 bases and J by 5 bases, with 20 bases left in between. The CDR3 covers 17 residues. Germline lookup yields CDR1 MGHRA and CDR2 YSYEKL. The CDR3 DNA sequence: TGCGCCAGCAGCCAAGATCTCGGCAGGGTCCTTCGAGACGAGCAGTACTTC. Its translation is CASSQDLGRVLRDEQYF.

The chain has TRBV30 and TRBJ1-1, with TRBD1 identical over 8 bases. The CDR3 is 15 amino acids. V lost 0 bases to trimming and J lost 3 bases; unmatched junction nucleotides: 6. Germline V gene lookup returns CDR1 GTSNPN and CDR2 SVGIG (reference sequence). The CDR3 region is CAWSVGRGLDTEAFF. The CDR3 nucleotides read TGTGCCTGGAGTGTTGGCAGGGGGCTGGACACTGAAGCTTTCTTT.

The chain recombines TRBV3-1 (or the pseudogene TRBV3-2) with TRBJ1-5; maybe TRBD1 (5 bases). Between the trimmed V and J ends, which lost 4 bases and 0 bases, there was a span of 10 bases. The V gene's germline CDR1 is LGHDT and CDR2 YNNKEL (reference sequence). CDR3 length: 15 residues. This CDR3 reads CASSPSQGSNQPQHF. In nucleotides, the CDR3 is TGTGCCAGCAGCCCCTCCCAGGGTAGCAATCAGCCCCAGCATTTT.

The rearrangement joins TRBV7-6 to TRBJ1-1; tentative D call: TRBD1 (5 bases). The germline V and J ends were trimmed by 5 bases and 7 bases, with 11 bases remaining between them. The germline V gene has CDR1 SGHVS and CDR2 FNYEAQ. This CDR3 region has 12 residues. In nucleotides, the CDR3 is TGTGCCAGCAGCCTAGGACACGGTGAAGCTTTCTTT. Residues: CASSLGHGEAFF.

This chain links TRBV2 with TRBJ1-1, with D possibly matching TRBD1 (5 bases). Germline V lookup: CDR1 SNHLY, CDR2 FYNNEI. Trimming stripped 3 bases from V and 1 base from J, with 9 bases between. This CDR3 has 14 residues. The CDR3, as DNA: TGTGCCAGCAGTGATCTGGGGCCGAACACTGAAGCTTTCTTT. It specifies CASSDLGPNTEAFF.

The V gene is TRBV30, the J gene TRBJ2-5, with D unclear. The germline CDR1 and CDR2 sequences are GTSNPN and SVGIG (reference sequence). Trimming took off 3 bases at V and 3 bases at J, with 8 bases between the two ends. CDR3 length: 12 amino acids. CDR3 nucleotide sequence: TGTGCCTGGAGGAAAATGGAAGAGACCCAGTACTTC. Its protein is CAWRKMEETQYF.

The chain has TRBV2 and TRBJ1-3; D is ambiguous. The V end lost 4 bases, the J end lost 1 base, and 8 bases lay between the germline ends. Per the germline V gene, CDR1 is SNHLY and CDR2 is FYNNEI. This CDR3 is built from 14 residues. CDR3 amino acids: CASSGAVSGNTIYF. CDR3 in DNA: TGTGCCAGCAGTGGTGCGGTTTCTGGAAACACCATATATTTT.

The J gene is TRBJ1-1, the V gene TRBV9; D not certain. This CDR3 contains 17 residues. The V end lost 0 bases, the J end lost 0 bases, and 15 bases lay between the germline ends. Germline lookup yields CDR1 SGDLS and CDR2 YYNGEE. The CDR3 DNA reads as TGTGCCAGCAGCGTAGTAACCGGGAGGTATCTGAACACTGAAGCTTTCTTT. This encodes CASSVVTGRYLNTEAFF. The full variable domain, with the rest looked up from reference TRBV9 and TRBJ1-1, is DSGVTQTPKHLITATGQRVTLRCSPRSGDLSVYWYQQSLDQGLQFLIQYYNGEERAKGNILERFSAQQFPDLHSELNLSSLELGDSALYFCASSVVTGRYLNTEAFFGQGTRLTVV.

The chain uses TRBV4-1 and TRBJ2-1; 7 bases fit TRBD1. Germline values: CDR1 MGHRA, CDR2 YSYEKL. The CDR3 consists of 17 residues. Germline trimming cut 1 base from V and 0 bases from J; bases unmatched to any gene: 6. DNA of the CDR3: TGCGCCAGCAGCCAAGTAGTAGGGGGCAGCTCCTACAATGAGCAGTTCTTC. Protein sequence: CASSQVVGGSSYNEQFF.

The chain carries TRBV19 and TRBJ2-7; D not resolved. Germline loops: CDR1 LNHDA, CDR2 SQIVND (reference sequence). V was shortened by 3 bases and J by 3 bases, with 12 bases between the two germline ends. This CDR3 has 14 residues. The CDR3 here is CASSIGLVGYEQYF. As DNA, the CDR3 is TGTGCCAGTAGTATTGGTCTAGTGGGCTACGAGCAGTACTTC.

This chain connects TRBV19 to TRBJ1-6; no firm D call. Germline CDR1 is LNHDA and CDR2 is SQIVND (reference sequence). V was clipped by 3 bases and J by 9 bases, with 12 bases between them. This CDR3 spans 14 amino acids. DNA of the CDR3: TGTGCCAGTAGTATTAAGGCCCAGAGTTCACCCCTCCACTTT. Translation gives CASSIKAQSSPLHF.

This clone was recorded once. The chain couples TRBV10-3 to TRBJ2-1; possible D gene TRBD2, 6 bases. The germline gives CDR1 ENHRY, CDR2 SYGVKD. Trimming took off 5 bases at V and 8 bases at J, with 13 bases between the two ends. There are 13 residues in the CDR3. CDR3 bases: TGTGCCATCAGTCCCGGGGGTATCGATGAGCAGTTCTTC. Translated: CAISPGGIDEQFF.

The chain is built from TRBV7-8 and TRBJ1-1; D may be TRBD1 (5 bases). Trimming shortened V by 5 bases and J by 4 bases, and 11 bases separated the two germline ends. The CDR3 covers 13 residues. Germline V gene lookup returns CDR1 SGHVS and CDR2 FQNEAQ. The DNA for the CDR3 is TGTGCCAGCAGCCCACTGGGGGGCACTGAAGCTTTCTTT. This translates into CASSPLGGTEAFF. Full variable domain (missing parts from reference TRBV7-8 and TRBJ1-1): GAGVSQSPRYKVAKRGQDVALRCDPISGHVSLFWYQQALGQGPEFLTYFQNEAQLDKSGLPSDRFFAERPEGSVSTLKIQRTQQEDSAVYLCASSPLGGTEAFFGQGTRLTVV.